This entry is about one TCR beta chain. What it recognizes is unknown. The source of the sample is a study of CD8+CD57+ T cells in acquired aplastic anemia. About the study: DNA per sorted CD4+ or CD8+ sample ranged about 0.2 to 30 ug, averaging about 3 ug. CD4+ cells from healthy donors averaged around 9.9 million reads. Study results and limitations: Significant differences in CD8+ Simpson's diversity were not observed between patients and controls. Patients had twenty-nine CD8+ CDR3 sequences in common with controls (the shared set).

Profiling that covered TCR beta VDJ and CDR3 relied on genomic DNA as its template. TCRdb ran MiXCR on the reads and lists one entry per CDR3 protein. The table lists 350,000 to 450,000 distinct CDR3 sequences, approximately 70% of them singletons, with less than 4% in the top ten. Input material: sorted CD4+, CD8+, or CD8+CD57+ T cells (not recorded which) from PBMCs. This TCR came from a human donor in good health, serving as a control.

The CDR3: CASSLLAGSSEQFF. The CDR3 nucleotides read TGTGCCAGCAGCCTACTAGCGGGGTCGAGTGAGCAGTTCTTC. The chain has TRBV7-2 and TRBJ2-1; 10 bases fit TRBD2. The CDR3 extends over 14 amino acids. The germline gives CDR1 SGHTA, CDR2 FQGNSA. Losses at the gene ends were 5 bases for V and 9 bases for J; bases not matched to a gene: 7.